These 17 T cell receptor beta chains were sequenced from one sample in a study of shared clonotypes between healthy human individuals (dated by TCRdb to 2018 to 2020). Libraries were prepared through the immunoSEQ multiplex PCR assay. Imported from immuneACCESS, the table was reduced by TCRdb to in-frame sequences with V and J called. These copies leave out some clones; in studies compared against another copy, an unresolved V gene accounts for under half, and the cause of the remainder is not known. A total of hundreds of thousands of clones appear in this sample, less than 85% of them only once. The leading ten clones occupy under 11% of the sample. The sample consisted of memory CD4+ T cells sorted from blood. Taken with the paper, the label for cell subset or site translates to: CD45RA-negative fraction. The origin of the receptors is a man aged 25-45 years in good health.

This chain's CDR3 is CAWSGRSGELFF. The DNA of the CDR3 is TGTGCCTGGAGTGGTCGGTCCGGGGAGCTGTTTTTT. The genes are TRBV30 and TRBJ2-2; D gene ambiguous. Trimming cost V 1 base and J 6 bases, with 6 bases left between them. The CDR3 runs to 12 residues. Germline V gives CDR1 GTSNPN, CDR2 SVGIG (reference sequence). Using reference TRBV30 and TRBJ2-2 for the parts outside the CDR3, the full variable domain is SQTIHQWPATLVQPVGSPLSLECTVEGTSNPNLYWYRQAAGRGLQLLFYSVGIGQISSEVPQNLSASRPQDRQFILSSKKLLLSDSGFYLCAWSGRSGELFFGEGSRLTVL.

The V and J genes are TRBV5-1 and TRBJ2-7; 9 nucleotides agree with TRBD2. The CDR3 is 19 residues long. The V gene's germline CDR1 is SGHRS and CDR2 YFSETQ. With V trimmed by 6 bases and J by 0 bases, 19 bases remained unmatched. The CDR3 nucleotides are TGCGCCAGCATGCGAGACCAAGCGGGAGGAGCGGTGAGCTCCTACGAGCAGTACTTC. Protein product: CASMRDQAGGAVSSYEQYF.

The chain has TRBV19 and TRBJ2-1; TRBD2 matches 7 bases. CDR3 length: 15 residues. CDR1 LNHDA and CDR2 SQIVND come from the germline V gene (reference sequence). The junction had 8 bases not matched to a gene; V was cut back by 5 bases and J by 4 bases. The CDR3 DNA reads TGTGCCAGTAGTCCGGACCAAGCGGGGTACAATGAGCAGTTCTTC. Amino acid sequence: CASSPDQAGYNEQFF. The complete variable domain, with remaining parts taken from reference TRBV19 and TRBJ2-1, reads DGGITQSPKYLFRKEGQNVTLSCEQNLNHDAMYWYRQDPGQGLRLIYYSQIVNDFQKGDIAEGYSVSREKKESFPLTVTSAQKNPTAFYLCASSPDQAGYNEQFFGPGTRLTVL.

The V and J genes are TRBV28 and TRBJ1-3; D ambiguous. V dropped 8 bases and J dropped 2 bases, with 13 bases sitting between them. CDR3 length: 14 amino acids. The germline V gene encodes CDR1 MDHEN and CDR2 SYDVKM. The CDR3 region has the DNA TGTGCCAGCGGATCCGGAGGCGCTGGAAACACCATATATTTT. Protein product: CASGSGGAGNTIYF. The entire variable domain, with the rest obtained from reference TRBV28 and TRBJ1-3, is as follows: DVKVTQSSRYLVKRTGEKVFLECVQDMDHENMFWYRQDPGLGLRLIYFSYDVKMKEKGDIPEGYSVSREKKERFSLILESASTNQTSMYLCASGSGGAGNTIYFGEGSWLTVV.

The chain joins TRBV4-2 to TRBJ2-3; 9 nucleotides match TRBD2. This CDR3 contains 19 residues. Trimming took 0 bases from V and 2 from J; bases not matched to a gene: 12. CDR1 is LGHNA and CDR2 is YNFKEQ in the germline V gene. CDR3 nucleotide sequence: TGTGCCAGCAGCCAAGATCTAGTGGGGGGACTAGCAGACACAGATACGCAGTATTTT. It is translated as CASSQDLVGGLADTDTQYF.

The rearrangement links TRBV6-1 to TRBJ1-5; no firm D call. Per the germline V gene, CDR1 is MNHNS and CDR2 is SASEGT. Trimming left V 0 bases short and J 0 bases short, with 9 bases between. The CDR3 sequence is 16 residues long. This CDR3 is CASSEAQIYSNQPQHF. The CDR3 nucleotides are TGTGCCAGCAGTGAAGCACAGATCTATAGCAATCAGCCCCAGCATTTT.

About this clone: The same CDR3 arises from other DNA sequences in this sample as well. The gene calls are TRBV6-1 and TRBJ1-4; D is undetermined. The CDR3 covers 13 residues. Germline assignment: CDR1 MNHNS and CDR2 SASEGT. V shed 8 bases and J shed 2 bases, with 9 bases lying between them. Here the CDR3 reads CASSRGTNEKLFF. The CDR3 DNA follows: TGTGCCAGCTCCCGTGGGACTAATGAAAAACTGTTTTTT.

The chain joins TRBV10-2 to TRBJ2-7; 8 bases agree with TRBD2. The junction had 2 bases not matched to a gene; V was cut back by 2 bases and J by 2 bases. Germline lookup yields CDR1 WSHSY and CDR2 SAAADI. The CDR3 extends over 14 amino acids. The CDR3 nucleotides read TGCGCCAGCAGTGAGCCGGGACTAGCCTACGAGCAGTACTTC. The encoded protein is CASSEPGLAYEQYF.

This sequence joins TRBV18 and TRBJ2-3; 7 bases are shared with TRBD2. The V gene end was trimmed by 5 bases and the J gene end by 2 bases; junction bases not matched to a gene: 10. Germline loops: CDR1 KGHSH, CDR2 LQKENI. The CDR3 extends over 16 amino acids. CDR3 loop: CASSREGAGITDTQYF. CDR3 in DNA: TGTGCCAGCTCAAGGGAGGGAGCAGGGATCACAGATACGCAGTATTTT.

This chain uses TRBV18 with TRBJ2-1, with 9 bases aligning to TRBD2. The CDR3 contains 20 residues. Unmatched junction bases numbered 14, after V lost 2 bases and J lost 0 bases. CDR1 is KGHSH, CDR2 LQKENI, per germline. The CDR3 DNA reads TGTGCCAGCTCACCAGTTTCACTAGCGGGTGCCCTGAGCTCCTACAATGAGCAGTTCTTC. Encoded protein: CASSPVSLAGALSSYNEQFF.

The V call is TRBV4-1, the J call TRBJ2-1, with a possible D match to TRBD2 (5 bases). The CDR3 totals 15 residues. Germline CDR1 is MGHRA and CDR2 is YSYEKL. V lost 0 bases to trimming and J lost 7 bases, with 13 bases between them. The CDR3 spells CASSQEFAPGNEQFF. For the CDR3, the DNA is TGCGCCAGCAGCCAAGAGTTCGCCCCGGGAAATGAGCAGTTCTTC.

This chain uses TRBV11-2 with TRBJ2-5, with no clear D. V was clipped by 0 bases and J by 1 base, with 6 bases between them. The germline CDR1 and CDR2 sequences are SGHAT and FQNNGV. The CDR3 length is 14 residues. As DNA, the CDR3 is TGTGCCAGCAGCTTAGACTGGACCCAAGAGACCCAGTACTTC. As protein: CASSLDWTQETQYF.

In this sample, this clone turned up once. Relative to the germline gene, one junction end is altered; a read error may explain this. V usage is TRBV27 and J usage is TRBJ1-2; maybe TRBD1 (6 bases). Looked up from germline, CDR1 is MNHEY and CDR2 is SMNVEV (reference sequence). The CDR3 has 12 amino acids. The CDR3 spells CASSSPLGGRVW. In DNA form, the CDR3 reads TGTGCCAGCAGTTCCCCCTTAGGGGGAAGGGTTTGG.

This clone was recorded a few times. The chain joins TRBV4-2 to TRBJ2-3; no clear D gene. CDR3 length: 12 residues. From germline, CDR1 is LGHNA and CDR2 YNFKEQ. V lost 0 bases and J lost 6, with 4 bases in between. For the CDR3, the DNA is TGTGCCAGCAGCCAAGAAGAGGATACGCAGTATTTT. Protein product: CASSQEEDTQYF.

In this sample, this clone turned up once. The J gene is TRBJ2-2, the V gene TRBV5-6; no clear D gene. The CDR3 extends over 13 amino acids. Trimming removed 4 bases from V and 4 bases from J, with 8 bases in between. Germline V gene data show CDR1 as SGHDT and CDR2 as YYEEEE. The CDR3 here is CASSPPFTGELFF. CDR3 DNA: TGTGCCAGCAGCCCGCCCTTCACCGGGGAGCTGTTTTTT.

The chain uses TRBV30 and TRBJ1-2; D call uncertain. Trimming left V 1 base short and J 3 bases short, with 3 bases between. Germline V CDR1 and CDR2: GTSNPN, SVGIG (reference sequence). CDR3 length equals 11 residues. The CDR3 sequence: CAWSGHYGYTF. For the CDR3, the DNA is TGTGCCTGGAGTGGCCACTATGGCTACACCTTC.

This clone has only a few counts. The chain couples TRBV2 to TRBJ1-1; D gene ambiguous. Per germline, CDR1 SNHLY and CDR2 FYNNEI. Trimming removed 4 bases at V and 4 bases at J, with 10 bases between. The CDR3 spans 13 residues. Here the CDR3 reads CASSGLEGTEAFF. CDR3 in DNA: TGTGCCAGCAGTGGGCTCGAAGGCACTGAAGCTTTCTTT.